A single T cell receptor beta chain is shown here with its context. The PCR had 60 Vbeta and 13 Jbeta primers. This table comes from immunoSEQ multiplex PCR, and its TCRdb copy is limited to in-frame clones, with some not included. Counted here are tens of thousands of clones, roughly 80% occurring once; the ten biggest clones make up over 2.5%. This record comes from a study of cytomegalovirus exposure and HLA in healthy donors. For the study at large: Earlier work reported 90 million to 120 million unique TCR beta sequences from 180 million or so T cells.

The CDR3 spans 16 residues. Per the germline V gene, CDR1 is SGHVS and CDR2 is FNYEAQ. J gave up 0 bases and V 3 bases, and 8 bases lay outside the gene matches. V is TRBV7-6 and J is TRBJ2-7; TRBD1 agrees at 7 bases. The clonotype was recovered from a woman in her twenties or thirties in good health and CMV-seronegative. Material for sequencing was PBMCs. The CDR3 DNA reads TGTGCCAGCAGCTTCTTGGGGGACAGCCTCTCCTACGAGCAGTACTTC. Translated: CASSFLGDSLSYEQYF.